This T cell receptor beta chain was sequenced during a study of cytotoxic CD8 clonotypes in ibrutinib-treated CLL. The data were produced by immunoSEQ multiplex PCR, yet TCRdb's version contains in-frame clones alone and is incomplete. The table lists about 310,000 clones, 70% to 80% of them singletons, with roughly 7% in the top ten. With regard to this clone: Its antigen is unknown.

Points from the study as a whole: Public clonotypes (which were uncommon) either contracted or remained stable on treatment.

The receptor's source is a human donor with chronic lymphocytic leukemia. Source: PBMCs, taken before ibrutinib treatment.

CDR3 sequence reads: CAWSTFLGDRTTDTQYF. CDR3 nucleotides: TGTGCCTGGAGTACTTTCCTGGGGGACAGGACCACAGATACGCAGTATTTT. This chain connects TRBV30 to TRBJ2-3, with 8 positions matching TRBD1. Germline V gives CDR1 GTSNPN, CDR2 SVGIG (reference sequence). V trimming: 2 bases; J trimming: 2 bases; junction bases outside the gene matches: 12. This CDR3 contains 17 residues. The whole variable domain, remainder taken from reference TRBV30 and TRBJ2-3, is SQTIHQWPATLVQPVGSPLSLECTVEGTSNPNLYWYRQAAGRGLQLLFYSVGIGQISSEVPQNLSASRPQDRQFILSSKKLLLSDSGFYLCAWSTFLGDRTTDTQYFGPGTRLTVL.